The next 19 T cell receptor beta chains were all read from a single sample in a study of shared clonotypes between healthy human individuals. The data were produced by immunoSEQ multiplex PCR, yet TCRdb's version contains in-frame clones alone and is incomplete. This repertoire shows more than 2 million clones, roughly 95% found once; its top ten account for 0.1% to 0.15%. Sequenced sample: naive CD4+ T cells sorted from blood. As for subset: CD45RA+ positively selected. The source is a young man in good health.

In the case of this clone: Other DNA sequences in this sample translate to the same CDR3. The chain carries TRBV6-1 and TRBJ2-2; D not resolved. Germline values: CDR1 MNHNS, CDR2 SASEGT. The germline V and J ends were trimmed by 3 bases and 1 base, with 3 bases remaining between them. The length of the CDR3 is 13 residues. The CDR3 protein is CASSDRNTGELFF. In nucleotides, the CDR3 is TGTGCCAGCAGTGACAGGAACACCGGGGAGCTGTTTTTT.

As regards this clone: At one end the junction does not follow the germline gene, possibly because of a read error. The V gene is TRBV14, the J gene TRBJ2-7; perhaps TRBD2 as D (7 bases). Germline loops: CDR1 SGHDN, CDR2 FVKESK. The length of the CDR3 is 15 residues. CDR3 sequence (DNA): TGTGCCAGCAGCCCTTGGGGGGGGCCCTCCCACGAGCAGTACTTC. It specifies CASSPWGGPSHEQYF.

The J gene is TRBJ2-7, the V gene TRBV29-1; D is possibly TRBD1 (7 bases). The CDR3 has 12 residues. Germline V gene data show CDR1 as SQVTM and CDR2 as ANQGSEA. V was pared by 6 bases and J by 3 bases, with 12 bases between. For the CDR3, the DNA is TGCAGCGTGGGGGGACAGAGCTACGAGCAGTACTTC. Translated: CSVGGQSYEQYF.

A note on this clone: The same CDR3 arises from other DNA sequences in this sample as well. The rearrangement links TRBV6-6 to TRBJ2-7; 10 bases line up with TRBD1. This CDR3 contains 14 residues. The germline V gene encodes CDR1 MNHNY and CDR2 SVGAGI (reference sequence). The V gene end was trimmed by 5 bases and the J gene end by 1 base; junction bases not matched to a gene: 2. CDR3 in amino acids: CASSQGQGSYEQYF. CDR3 sequence (DNA): TGTGCCAGCAGTCAGGGACAGGGGTCCTACGAGCAGTACTTC.

The chain couples TRBV5-8 to TRBJ1-1; 12 nucleotides agree with TRBD1. Per the germline V gene, CDR1 is SGHTS and CDR2 is YDEGEE. CDR3 size: 17 residues. The trim removed 4 bases at V and 4 bases at J, leaving 11 bases unmatched. The CDR3 is CASSTGTGGAWVTEAFF. The CDR3 coding sequence is TGTGCCAGCAGCACTGGGACAGGGGGCGCTTGGGTCACTGAAGCTTTCTTT. The whole variable domain, filled in from reference TRBV5-8 and TRBJ1-1, reads EAGVTQSPTHLIKTRGQQATLRCSPISGHTSVYWYQQALGLGLQFLLWYDEGEERNRGNFPPRFSGRQFPNYSSELNVNALELEDSALYLCASSTGTGGAWVTEAFFGQGTRLTVV.

The chain is built from TRBV2 and TRBJ2-3, with TRBD2 matching 7 bases. CDR1 SNHLY and CDR2 FYNNEI come from the germline V gene. The CDR3 runs 13 residues. V shed 6 bases and J 6 bases; nucleotides not matched to a gene: 6. The CDR3 region is CASRAGSSDTQYF. The CDR3 DNA is TGTGCCAGCAGAGCGGGGTCCTCGGATACGCAGTATTTT.

This clone came up many times. CDR3 DNA sequence: TGTGCCTGGCGGAACTTCCGCTCTGGGGCCAACGTCCTGACTTTC. Translation: CAWRNFRSGANVLTF. The chain joins TRBV30 to TRBJ2-6; D is unresolved. Deletions cut 5 bases from V and 0 bases from J, with 11 bases between. This CDR3 has 15 amino acids. Germline CDR1 reads GTSNPN; CDR2 reads SVGIG (reference sequence).

The chain links TRBV7-3 to TRBJ2-3, with 9 bases matching TRBD2. Germline V gene sequence: CDR1 SGHTA, CDR2 FQGTGA. CDR3 size: 15 residues. The V segment lost 4 bases and the J segment 4 bases; nucleotides outside the gene matches: 6. In DNA, the CDR3 is TGTGCCAGCAGCTCTCCGGGACTAGCCTCAGATACGCAGTATTTT. This encodes CASSSPGLASDTQYF.

The chain joins TRBV28 to TRBJ2-2; TRBD1 matches 8 bases. This CDR3 region has 16 residues. CDR1 MDHEN and CDR2 SYDVKM come from the germline V gene. V dropped 3 bases and J dropped 5; count of bases not matched to a gene: 8. CDR3 in DNA: TGTGCCAGCAGTTTCCCGGACAGGGTAACGACCGGGGAGCTGTTTTTT. Protein: CASSFPDRVTTGELFF.

The chain carries TRBV25-1 and TRBJ2-5, with 9 positions matching TRBD2. The CDR3 has 16 amino acids. Germline V gene sequence: CDR1 MGHDK, CDR2 SYGVNS. Unmatched junction bases numbered 9, after V lost 3 bases and J lost 4 bases. CDR3 coding DNA: TGTGCCAGCAGTGAGGGGAGCGGGAGGTTATCAGAGACCCAGTACTTC. Encoded protein: CASSEGSGRLSETQYF.

Details on this clone: Other DNA sequences from this sample encode an identical CDR3 as well. This chain connects TRBV11-2 to TRBJ2-3, with no clear D. Between the trimmed V and J ends, which lost 0 bases and 2 bases, there was a span of 9 bases. This CDR3 spans 15 amino acids. Per germline, CDR1 SGHAT and CDR2 FQNNGV. As DNA, the CDR3 is TGTGCCAGCAGCTTAGATGGCACCTCCACAGATACGCAGTATTTT. Residues: CASSLDGTSTDTQYF.

J is TRBJ2-7 and V is TRBV29-1; TRBD2 matches at 14 bases. The germline V gene has CDR1 SQVTM and CDR2 ANQGSEA. There are 16 residues in the CDR3. Trimming at V came to 6 bases and at J to 9 bases, leaving 16 bases not matched to a gene. The CDR3 reads CSVSTPGLAGERGQYF. CDR3 bases: TGCAGCGTGTCCACTCCGGGACTAGCGGGAGAAAGGGGGCAGTACTTC.

This clone has at least ten counts. Other DNA sequences of this sample code for an identical CDR3. This chain connects TRBV29-1 to TRBJ1-2; D not certain. CDR1 SQVTM and CDR2 ANQGSEA come from the germline V gene. Trimming took off 0 bases at V and 5 bases at J, with 1 base between the two ends. The CDR3 is 10 residues long. CDR3 sequence: CSVEDYGYTF. Here the CDR3 DNA reads TGCAGCGTTGAAGATTATGGCTACACCTTC.

This chain joins TRBV7-8 and TRBJ2-7, with D tentatively TRBD1 or TRBD2 (5 bases each). This CDR3 contains 14 residues. V was trimmed by 5 bases and J by 6 bases, leaving 17 bases between them. Germline CDR1 SGHVS, CDR2 FQNEAQ. The chain's CDR3 is CASSPSGAAGEQYF. CDR3 nucleotides: TGTGCCAGCAGCCCCTCCGGGGCGGCAGGCGAGCAGTACTTC.

The chain employs TRBV2 and TRBJ2-7; D is uncertain. The CDR3 runs 13 residues. Per germline, CDR1 SNHLY and CDR2 FYNNEI. Trimming removed 6 bases from V and 2 bases from J, with 11 bases in between. CDR3 region: CASRVGGAYEQYF. CDR3 nucleotides: TGTGCCAGCAGGGTGGGCGGCGCCTACGAGCAGTACTTC. The variable domain in full, completed from reference TRBV2 and TRBJ2-7, reads EPEVTQTPSHQVTQMGQEVILRCVPISNHLYFYWYRQILGQKVEFLVSFYNNEISEKSEIFDDQFSVERPDGSNFTLKIRSTKLEDSAMYFCASRVGGAYEQYFGPGTRLTVT.

This sequence joins TRBV4-1 and TRBJ2-1; maybe TRBD1 (6 bases). The CDR3 is made up of 14 amino acids. The V end lost 3 bases, the J end lost 3 bases, and 9 bases lay between the germline ends. Germline V gene sequence: CDR1 MGHRA, CDR2 YSYEKL. As DNA, the CDR3 is TGCGCCAGCAGCCATCTCAGGGGCTACAATGAGCAGTTCTTC. It yields the protein CASSHLRGYNEQFF.

The rearrangement joins TRBV19 to TRBJ1-6; D perhaps matches TRBD1 (6 bases). In germline, CDR1 is LNHDA, CDR2 SQIVND (reference sequence). This CDR3 region has 18 residues. V was pared by 5 bases and J by 1 base, with 18 bases between. CDR3 in amino acids: CASSRWTVRGSYNSPLHF. The CDR3, as DNA: TGTGCCAGTAGTCGATGGACAGTAAGAGGGTCCTATAATTCACCCCTCCACTTT. Filled out from reference TRBV19 and TRBJ1-6, the complete variable domain reads DGGITQSPKYLFRKEGQNVTLSCEQNLNHDAMYWYRQDPGQGLRLIYYSQIVNDFQKGDIAEGYSVSREKKESFPLTVTSAQKNPTAFYLCASSRWTVRGSYNSPLHFGNGTRLTVT.

V usage is TRBV7-2 and J usage is TRBJ2-3; D gene unclear. V dropped 5 bases and J dropped 14 bases, with 17 bases sitting between them. Germline V lookup: CDR1 SGHTA, CDR2 FQGNSA. This CDR3 is 12 amino acids long. This CDR3 reads CASSPTPPFPYF. CDR3 in DNA: TGTGCCAGCAGCCCCACTCCCCCTTTCCCGTATTTT.

CDR3 sequence reads: CASSPWTGSNEKLFF. In nucleotides, the CDR3 is TGCGCCAGCAGCCCCTGGACAGGCTCTAATGAAAAACTGTTTTTT. The chain is built from TRBV4-1 and TRBJ1-4, with 7 bases identical to TRBD1. CDR3 length: 15 residues. V shed 4 bases and J 3 bases; nucleotides not matched to a gene: 5. The germline gives CDR1 MGHRA, CDR2 YSYEKL.